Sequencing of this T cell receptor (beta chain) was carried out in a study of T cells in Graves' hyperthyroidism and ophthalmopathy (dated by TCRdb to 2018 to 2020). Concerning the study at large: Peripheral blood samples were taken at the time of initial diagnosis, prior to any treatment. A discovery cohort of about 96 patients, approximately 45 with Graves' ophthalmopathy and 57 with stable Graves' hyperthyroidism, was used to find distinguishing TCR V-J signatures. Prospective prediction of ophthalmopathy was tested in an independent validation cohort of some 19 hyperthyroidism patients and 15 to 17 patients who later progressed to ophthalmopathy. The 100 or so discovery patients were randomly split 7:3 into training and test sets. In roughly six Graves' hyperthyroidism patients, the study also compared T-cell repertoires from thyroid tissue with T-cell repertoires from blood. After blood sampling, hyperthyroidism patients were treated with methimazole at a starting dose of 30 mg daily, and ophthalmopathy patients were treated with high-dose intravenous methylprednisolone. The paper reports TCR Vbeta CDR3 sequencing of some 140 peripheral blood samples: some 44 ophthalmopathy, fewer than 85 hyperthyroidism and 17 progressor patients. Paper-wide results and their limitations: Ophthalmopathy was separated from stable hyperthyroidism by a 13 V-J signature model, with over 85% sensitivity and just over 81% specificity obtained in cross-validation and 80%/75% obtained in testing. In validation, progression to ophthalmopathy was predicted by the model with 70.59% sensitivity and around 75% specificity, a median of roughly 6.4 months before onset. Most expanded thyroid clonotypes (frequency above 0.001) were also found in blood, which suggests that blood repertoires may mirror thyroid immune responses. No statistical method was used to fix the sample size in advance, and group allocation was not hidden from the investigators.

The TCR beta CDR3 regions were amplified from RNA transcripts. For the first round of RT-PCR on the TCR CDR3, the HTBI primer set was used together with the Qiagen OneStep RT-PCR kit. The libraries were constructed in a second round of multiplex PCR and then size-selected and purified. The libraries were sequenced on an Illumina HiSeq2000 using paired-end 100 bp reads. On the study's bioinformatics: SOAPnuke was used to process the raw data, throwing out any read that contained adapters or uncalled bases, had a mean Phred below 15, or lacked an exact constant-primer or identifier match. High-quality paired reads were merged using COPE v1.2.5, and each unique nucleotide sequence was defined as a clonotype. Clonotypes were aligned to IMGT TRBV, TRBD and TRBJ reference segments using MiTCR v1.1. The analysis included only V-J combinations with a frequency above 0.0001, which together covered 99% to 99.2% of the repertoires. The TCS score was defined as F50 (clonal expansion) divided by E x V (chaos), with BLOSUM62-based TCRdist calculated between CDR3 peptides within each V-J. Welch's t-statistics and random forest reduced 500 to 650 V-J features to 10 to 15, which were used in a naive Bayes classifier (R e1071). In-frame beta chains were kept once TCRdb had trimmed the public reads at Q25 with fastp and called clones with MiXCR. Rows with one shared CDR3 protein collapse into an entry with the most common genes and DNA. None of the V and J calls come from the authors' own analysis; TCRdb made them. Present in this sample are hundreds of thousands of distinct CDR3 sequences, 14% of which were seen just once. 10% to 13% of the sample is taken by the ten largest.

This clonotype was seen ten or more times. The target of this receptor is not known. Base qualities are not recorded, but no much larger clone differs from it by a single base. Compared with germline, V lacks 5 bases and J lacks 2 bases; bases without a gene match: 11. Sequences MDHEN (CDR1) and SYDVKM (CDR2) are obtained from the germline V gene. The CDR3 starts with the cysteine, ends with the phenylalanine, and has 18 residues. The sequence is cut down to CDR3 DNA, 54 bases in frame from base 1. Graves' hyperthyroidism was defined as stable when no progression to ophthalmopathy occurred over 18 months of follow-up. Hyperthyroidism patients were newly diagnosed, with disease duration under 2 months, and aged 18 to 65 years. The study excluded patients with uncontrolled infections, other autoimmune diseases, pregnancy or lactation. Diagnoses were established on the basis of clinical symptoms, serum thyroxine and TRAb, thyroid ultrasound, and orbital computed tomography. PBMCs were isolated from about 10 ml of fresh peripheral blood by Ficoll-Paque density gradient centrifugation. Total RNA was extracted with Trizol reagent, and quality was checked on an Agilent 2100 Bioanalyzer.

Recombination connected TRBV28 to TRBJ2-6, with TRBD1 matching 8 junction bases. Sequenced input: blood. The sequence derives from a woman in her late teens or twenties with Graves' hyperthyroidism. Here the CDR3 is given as CASSPMGQAYAGANVLTF. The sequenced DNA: TGTGCCAGCAGTCCGATGGGACAGGCGTATGCTGGGGCCAACGTCCTGACTTTC.